The 12 T cell receptor beta chains in this list originate from one sample, sequenced in a study of human T cells and chemical hapten exposure (dated by TCRdb to the early 2020s). Receptors were amplified or captured by RACE. Instrument on record: NextSeq 500. TCRdb handled the public reads itself, with Q25 trimming in fastp and clone calling in MiXCR, and kept productive beta chains. Rows are unified per CDR3 protein, each entry keeping the most common DNA and genes. This sample gives roughly 51,000 distinct CDR3 sequences in total; roughly a tenth of them show up just once. The ten largest clones represent about 8.9% of the sample. The time point tag for this specimen amounts to: pre-sensitization, week 0. This specimen's treatment or condition label, interpreted: therapeutic diphenylcyclopropenone sensitization with weekly scalp DPC. The sample here was whole blood, taken in connection with sensitization to the hapten diphenylcyclopropenone (DPC). These receptors were obtained from a man aged 35-49 years with alopecia areata. Some clones in this sample may be carry-over from other donors' samples.

This clonotype was seen at least ten times. The CDR3 loop is CASSEGGSLSWAQYF. The CDR3 DNA reads as TGTGCCAGCAGTGAAGGGGGGTCCCTTAGTTGGGCCCAGTACTTC. The chain has TRBV2 and TRBJ2-5; perhaps D is TRBD1 or TRBD2 (5 bases each). The ends were cut back, 1 base at V and 9 bases at J, with 18 bases in the middle. The germline CDR1 and CDR2 sequences are SNHLY and FYNNEI. There are 15 residues in the CDR3. Supplemented by reference TRBV2 and TRBJ2-5, the full variable domain reads EPEVTQTPSHQVTQMGQEVILRCVPISNHLYFYWYRQILGQKVEFLVSFYNNEISEKSEIFDDQFSVERPDGSNFTLKIRSTKLEDSAMYFCASSEGGSLSWAQYFGPGTRLLVL.

There are a few counts of this clonotype. V and J are TRBV7-9 and TRBJ2-7; tentative D call: TRBD2 (6 bases). The CDR3 runs to 13 residues. V lost 6 bases, J lost 2 bases, and 11 bases lay in between. CDR1 and CDR2 (germline): SEHNR, FQNEAQ (reference sequence). The CDR3 nucleotides read TGTGCCAGCAGAGGGACTCCAGCCTACGAGCAGTACTTC. Its protein product is CASRGTPAYEQYF.

This clonotype was counted ten times or more. CDR3 nucleotide sequence: TGTGCCAGCAGCCAAGATCGGGCGCGGGCGGACAGCTCCTACAATGAGCAGTTCTTC. Its protein product is CASSQDRARADSSYNEQFF. The rearrangement uses TRBV14 and TRBJ2-1; the D gene is possibly TRBD1 (6 bases). V was shortened by 0 bases and J by 0 bases, with 18 bases between the two germline ends. Germline V gene data show CDR1 as SGHDN and CDR2 as FVKESK. The CDR3 covers 19 residues.

This clonotype has a handful of counts. The J gene is TRBJ2-2, the V gene TRBV7-9; the match to TRBD2 covers 9 bases. CDR1 SEHNR and CDR2 FQNEAQ come from the germline V gene (reference sequence). Trimming cost V 10 bases and J 4 bases; bases outside gene matches: 10. The CDR3 extends over 15 amino acids. The CDR3 sequence is CATAEMTSGTGELFF. DNA of the CDR3: TGTGCCACCGCAGAGATGACTAGCGGCACCGGGGAGCTGTTTTTT.

The V and J genes are TRBV7-9 and TRBJ2-7; possible D gene TRBD1, 5 bases. CDR1 SEHNR and CDR2 FQNEAQ come from the germline V gene (reference sequence). Trimming removed 6 bases at V and 2 bases at J, with 14 bases between. The length of the CDR3 is 14 residues. CDR3 protein: CASRSAGNAYEQYF. CDR3 in DNA: TGTGCCAGCAGGTCGGCAGGGAACGCCTACGAGCAGTACTTC.

This clonotype was counted at least ten times. This chain connects TRBV28 to TRBJ2-7; a weak D match, TRBD2 (6 bases). Germline V CDR1 and CDR2: MDHEN, SYDVKM. The CDR3 spans 18 residues. With 10 bases removed from V and 1 base from J, the gap between germline ends came to 29 bases. CDR3 sequence reads: CAISPPFARGGRSYEQYF. The CDR3 DNA sequence: TGTGCCATCTCCCCCCCCTTTGCGAGAGGAGGGCGGTCCTACGAGCAGTACTTC.

This clonotype was detected only a few times. In nucleotides, the CDR3 is TGTGCCAGCTCACCAATAGGGGGCCAGAACACTGAAGCTTTCTTT. Translation gives CASSPIGGQNTEAFF. The chain employs TRBV18 and TRBJ1-1, with 7 bases matching TRBD1. V shed 2 bases and J 1 base; nucleotides not matched to a gene: 4. This CDR3 contains 15 residues. The germline V gene has CDR1 KGHSH and CDR2 LQKENI.

This clonotype was counted many times. V and J are TRBV20-1 and TRBJ2-6, with D possibly being TRBD1 (5 bases). The CDR3 consists of 15 residues. Germline loops: CDR1 DFQATT, CDR2 SNEGSKA (reference sequence). V lost 0 bases, J lost 2 bases, and 8 bases lay in between. CDR3 region: CSARDRRAGANVLTF. DNA of the CDR3: TGCAGTGCTAGAGATCGCAGGGCTGGGGCCAACGTCCTGACTTTC.

Many counts were recorded for this clonotype. The V gene is TRBV15, the J gene TRBJ2-3, with 8 bases matching TRBD1. Germline CDR1 reads LNHNV; CDR2 reads YYDKDF (reference sequence). CDR3 length: 16 residues. Trimming at V came to 0 bases and at J to 3 bases, leaving 5 bases not matched to a gene. Here the CDR3 reads CATSRDQGARTDTQYF. CDR3 nucleotide sequence: TGTGCCACCAGCAGAGATCAGGGGGCGAGGACAGATACGCAGTATTTT.

This clonotype was observed a handful of times. V usage is TRBV28 and J usage is TRBJ2-2; tentatively, D is TRBD1 (5 bases). V was clipped by 7 bases and J by 7 bases, with 25 bases between them. The germline gives CDR1 MDHEN, CDR2 SYDVKM. This CDR3 contains 17 residues. The CDR3 sequence: CASNSGPSNYRHGELFF. The CDR3 DNA sequence: TGTGCCAGCAATTCCGGGCCCAGTAATTACAGGCACGGGGAGCTGTTTTTT.

This clonotype was seen a few times. The J gene is TRBJ2-7, the V gene TRBV27; 9 bases fit TRBD1. The CDR3 has 14 amino acids. Germline V lookup: CDR1 MNHEY, CDR2 SMNVEV (reference sequence). The V gene end was trimmed by 2 bases and the J gene end by 3 bases; junction bases not matched to a gene: 2. The CDR3 bases are TGTGCCAGCAGTTTAAGGACAGGGGACTACGAGCAGTACTTC. Residues: CASSLRTGDYEQYF.

This clonotype was counted at least ten times. This chain links TRBV11-2 with TRBJ2-5; 7 bases are shared with TRBD2. In germline, CDR1 is SGHAT, CDR2 FQNNGV. The CDR3 length is 15 residues. With V trimmed by 1 base and J by 0 bases, 2 bases remained unmatched. The chain's CDR3 is CASSLGGGHQETQYF. The CDR3, as DNA: TGTGCCAGCAGCTTAGGCGGGGGTCACCAAGAGACCCAGTACTTC. The variable domain in full, completed from reference TRBV11-2 and TRBJ2-5, reads EAGVAQSPRYKIIEKRQSVAFWCNPISGHATLYWYQQILGQGPKLLIQFQNNGVVDDSQLPKDRFSAERLKGVDSTLKIQPAKLEDSAVYLCASSLGGGHQETQYFGPGTRLLVL.